The next 27 T cell receptor beta chains were all read from a single sample in a study of T cells after yellow fever vaccination. TCRdb reprocessed the 5' RACE reads via MiXCR and lists one record per CDR3 protein. The profile shows 20,000 to 25,000 distinct CDR3 sequences, approximately 5.2% of them singletons. Sequenced here: PBMCs, either bulk or a sorted T-cell subset (CD4+, CD8+, memory, or dextramer-sorted; not recorded which), sampled about 41 days after the first yellow fever vaccination. The receptor set was obtained from a man aged 18-30 years who received the YFV17D yellow fever vaccine.

This clonotype came up once. The rearrangement uses TRBV20-1 and TRBJ2-5; TRBD2 agrees at 7 bases. Germline values: CDR1 DFQATT, CDR2 SNEGSKA (reference sequence). After removal of 1 base from V and 5 bases from J, the junction contained 1 base not matched to a gene. The CDR3 runs to 12 residues. The CDR3 region has the DNA TGCAGTGCTAGAGTTAGCGGGGAGACCCAGTACTTC. It encodes CSARVSGETQYF.

This clonotype was counted between two and nine times. The V call is TRBV11-2, the J call TRBJ1-6, with D possibly being TRBD1 (6 bases). V dropped 1 base and J dropped 0 bases, with 13 bases sitting between them. Germline V gene sequence: CDR1 SGHAT, CDR2 FQNNGV. CDR3 length: 18 residues. The CDR3 region has the DNA TGTGCCAGCAGCTTAGTGGGGGCGCGAAGCTCCTATAATTCACCCCTCCACTTT. This codes for CASSLVGARSSYNSPLHF. The entire variable domain, with the rest obtained from reference TRBV11-2 and TRBJ1-6, is as follows: EAGVAQSPRYKIIEKRQSVAFWCNPISGHATLYWYQQILGQGPKLLIQFQNNGVVDDSQLPKDRFSAERLKGVDSTLKIQPAKLEDSAVYLCASSLVGARSSYNSPLHFGNGTRLTVT.

The V call is TRBV11-2, the J call TRBJ1-1, with 8 bases aligning to TRBD1. Trimming removed 5 bases from V and 1 base from J; junction bases left unmatched: 6. The CDR3 runs 15 residues. Per the germline V gene, CDR1 is SGHAT and CDR2 is FQNNGV. The CDR3 reads CASSIAGGRNTEAFF. The DNA for the CDR3 is TGTGCCAGCAGCATCGCAGGGGGCAGGAACACTGAAGCTTTCTTT.

This clonotype was observed many times. The gene calls are TRBV20-1 and TRBJ2-3; D call uncertain. CDR1 is DFQATT and CDR2 is SNEGSKA in the germline V gene (reference sequence). The CDR3 sequence is 14 residues long. Deletions cut 3 bases from V and 3 bases from J, with 13 bases between. For the CDR3, the DNA is TGCAGTGCTAGTAGGTCTTTAGGGACAGATACGCAGTATTTT. Amino acids: CSASRSLGTDTQYF.

Ten or more counts support this clonotype. The chain has TRBV12-5 and TRBJ2-5; D ambiguous. V was clipped by 0 bases and J by 4 bases, with 3 bases between them. CDR1 is LGHNT and CDR2 is FRNRAP in the germline V gene. This CDR3 region has 12 residues. The CDR3 nucleotides read TGTGCTAGTGGTTTGGTAAGAGAGACCCAGTACTTC. Its protein product is CASGLVRETQYF.

This clonotype was detected many times. The gene calls are TRBV12-3 or TRBV12-4 and TRBJ2-7; a possible D gene is TRBD2 (7 bases). The CDR3 is 12 amino acids. V was cut by 6 bases and J by 6 bases, with 12 bases left in between. The CDR3 protein is CASSSGGLEQYV. In nucleotides, the CDR3 is TGTGCCAGCAGCTCGGGGGGCCTCGAGCAGTACGTC.

This clonotype has ten or more counts. This sequence joins TRBV28 and TRBJ2-7; D is ambiguous. Germline values: CDR1 MDHEN, CDR2 SYDVKM. The germline V and J ends were trimmed by 3 bases and 4 bases, with 4 bases remaining between them. This CDR3 contains 11 residues. In DNA form, the CDR3 reads TGTGCCAGCAGTTTTGGTTACGAGCAGTACGTC. Its protein is CASSFGYEQYV.

This clonotype came up many times. The chain recombines TRBV4-1 with TRBJ2-7; D perhaps matches TRBD1 (7 bases). CDR1 is MGHRA, CDR2 YSYEKL, per germline. This CDR3 has 15 residues. Trimming took off 4 bases at V and 0 bases at J, with 13 bases between the two ends. CDR3 in amino acids: CASSLRGESSYEQYF. The CDR3 bases are TGCGCCAGCAGCCTCAGGGGGGAAAGCTCCTACGAGCAGTACTTC.

This clonotype was counted ten times or more. This chain links TRBV5-4 with TRBJ2-1; 7 bases are a match to TRBD2. Germline assignment: CDR1 SGHNT and CDR2 YYREEE (reference sequence). J lost 4 bases, V lost 1 base, and 5 bases had no gene match. The CDR3 runs to 15 residues. The CDR3: CASSLTAGVYNEQFF. The CDR3 nucleotides read TGTGCCAGCAGCTTGACCGCGGGGGTGTACAATGAGCAGTTCTTC.

This clonotype rates as medium-sized (0.01 to 0.1%). The chain carries TRBV24-1 and TRBJ2-3, with 7 bases aligning to TRBD1. The germline CDR1 and CDR2 sequences are KGHDR and SFDVKD. V was clipped by 4 bases and J by 3 bases; unmatched bases: 6. The CDR3 length is 15 residues. The CDR3 region is CATSEGGAVTDTQYF. DNA for the CDR3: TGTGCCACCAGTGAAGGGGGCGCGGTAACAGATACGCAGTATTTT.

This clonotype was detected many times. V usage is TRBV5-4 and J usage is TRBJ1-2, with 7 bases that match TRBD1. The CDR3 runs to 14 residues. The V and J ends lost 4 bases and 8 bases, in that order; junction bases with no gene match: 11. The germline gives CDR1 SGHNT, CDR2 YYREEE (reference sequence). The CDR3 protein is CASSPGTDQGGYTF. The CDR3 coding sequence is TGTGCCAGCAGCCCGGGGACAGACCAAGGGGGCTACACCTTC.

This chain connects TRBV20-1 to TRBJ2-5; D uncertain. The germline V and J ends were trimmed by 0 bases and 2 bases, with 19 bases remaining between them. The CDR3 covers 17 residues. The germline gives CDR1 DFQATT, CDR2 SNEGSKA (reference sequence). CDR3: CSAREGLGSVRQETQYF. For the CDR3, the DNA is TGCAGTGCTAGAGAAGGGCTCGGGTCGGTTAGACAAGAGACCCAGTACTTC.

This clonotype occurred once. A single base separates this from a much larger clone, so it may be a read error. The chain joins TRBV20-1 to TRBJ1-1, with D possibly matching TRBD1 (5 bases). This CDR3 has 14 residues. Trimming cost V 3 bases and J 2 bases, with 13 bases left between them. Germline CDR1 reads DFQATT; CDR2 reads SNEGSKA (reference sequence). CDR3 sequence (DNA): TGCAGTGCTAGTGCCCCAGGGCTTAACACTGAAGCTTTCTTT. Translating it yields CSASAPGLNTEAFF.

Ten or more counts support this clonotype. The J gene is TRBJ2-3, the V gene TRBV19; D call uncertain. V gave up 1 base and J gave up 2 bases, with 10 bases separating them. Germline V gene sequence: CDR1 LNHDA, CDR2 SQIVND (reference sequence). The CDR3 is made up of 15 amino acids. In DNA form, the CDR3 reads TGTGCCAGTAGTATAGCAGACGGCTCCACAGATACGCAGTATTTT. This sequence encodes CASSIADGSTDTQYF.

The sample holds many counts of this clonotype. The chain links TRBV11-2 to TRBJ1-2; D unresolved. CDR3 length equals 13 residues. V was shortened by 5 bases and J by 8 bases, with 15 bases between the two germline ends. CDR1 is SGHAT and CDR2 is FQNNGV in the germline V gene. The CDR3: CASSPGPELGYTF. The CDR3, as DNA: TGTGCCAGCAGCCCCGGTCCCGAGCTCGGCTACACCTTC.

This clonotype was picked up many times. The chain employs TRBV30 and TRBJ1-5, with unresolved D. V was clipped by 0 bases and J by 4 bases, with 7 bases between them. Germline CDR1 GTSNPN, CDR2 SVGIG (reference sequence). The CDR3 contains 13 residues. The CDR3 sequence is CAWSVRENQPQHF. For the CDR3, the DNA is TGTGCCTGGAGTGTAAGGGAGAATCAGCCCCAGCATTTT.

This clonotype was detected ten times or more. The chain has TRBV2 and TRBJ2-1, with 10 nucleotides matching TRBD1. The CDR3 runs to 12 residues. J gave up 16 bases and V 2 bases, and 5 bases lay outside the gene matches. The germline V gene encodes CDR1 SNHLY and CDR2 FYNNEI. This chain's CDR3 is CASSESGQGVFF. CDR3 coding DNA: TGTGCCAGCAGTGAATCCGGACAGGGGGTATTCTTC. Together with reference TRBV2 and TRBJ2-1, the CDR3 gives the full variable domain: EPEVTQTPSHQVTQMGQEVILRCVPISNHLYFYWYRQILGQKVEFLVSFYNNEISEKSEIFDDQFSVERPDGSNFTLKIRSTKLEDSAMYFCASSESGQGVFFGPGTRLTVL.

This clonotype came up many times. The chain recombines TRBV20-1 with TRBJ1-2; TRBD1 matches 10 bases. V shed 4 bases and J 4 bases; nucleotides not matched to a gene: 3. Germline assignment: CDR1 DFQATT and CDR2 SNEGSKA (reference sequence). The CDR3 sequence is 13 residues long. This chain's CDR3 is CSATGTGAYGYTF. CDR3 in DNA: TGCAGTGCTACGGGGACAGGGGCCTATGGCTACACCTTC.

Ten or more counts support this clonotype. The CDR3 DNA reads TGTGCCAGCAGCCAAGATTGGGCTTATGGCTACACCTTC. Amino acids: CASSQDWAYGYTF. The rearrangement uses TRBV3-1 and TRBJ1-2; D remains ambiguous. This CDR3 is built from 13 residues. V was cut by 0 bases and J by 5 bases, with 7 bases left in between. CDR1 and CDR2 from the germline V gene are LGHDT and YNNKEL (reference sequence).

This clonotype was found many times. V usage is TRBV12-3 or TRBV12-4 and J usage is TRBJ1-3; D ambiguous. The V end lost 7 bases, the J end lost 4 bases, and 14 bases lay between the germline ends. The CDR3 runs to 14 residues. The CDR3 bases are TGTGCCAGCACTGTCCAACGAGGGGGAAACACCATATATTTT. This codes for CASTVQRGGNTIYF.

This clonotype was counted ten times or more. The V and J genes are TRBV9 and TRBJ2-3; 8 nucleotides agree with TRBD2. V shed 0 bases and J 2 bases; nucleotides not matched to a gene: 5. The CDR3 has 16 residues. The germline CDR1 and CDR2 sequences are SGDLS and YYNGEE. The chain's CDR3 is CASSVGWRGATDTQYF. The CDR3 DNA sequence: TGTGCCAGCAGCGTAGGATGGCGGGGGGCCACAGATACGCAGTATTTT.

This clonotype was detected many times. The rearrangement joins TRBV7-3 to TRBJ2-3; TRBD2 aligns across 12 bases. The CDR3 is 17 amino acids. Germline lookup yields CDR1 SGHTA and CDR2 FQGTGA. With 4 bases clipped from V and 1 base from J, the junction kept 6 bases outside the gene matches. CDR3 in DNA: TGTGCCAGCAGCTCGCGACTAGCGGGGGACCGCACAGATACGCAGTATTTT. The encoded protein is CASSSRLAGDRTDTQYF.

This clonotype was counted many times. The chain is built from TRBV5-8 and TRBJ1-5, with D perhaps matching TRBD1 (6 bases). V was shortened by 9 bases and J by 3 bases, with 16 bases between the two germline ends. There are 14 residues in the CDR3. Per the germline V gene, CDR1 is SGHTS and CDR2 is YDEGEE. The CDR3 spells CATKGHLTNQPQHF. The DNA for the CDR3 is TGTGCCACCAAGGGACACCTGACCAATCAGCCCCAGCATTTT.

This clonotype was picked up many times. The V call is TRBV20-1, the J call TRBJ1-1; 8 positions match TRBD1. Germline CDR1 DFQATT, CDR2 SNEGSKA (reference sequence). The length of the CDR3 is 13 residues. V was clipped by 5 bases and J by 4 bases; unmatched bases: 6. The CDR3, as DNA: TGCAGTGCTCTGGACAGGGTAGGCACTGAAGCTTTCTTT. It translates to CSALDRVGTEAFF.

This clonotype was recorded many times. This chain links TRBV6-5 with TRBJ2-1; D gene uncertain. Germline V gives CDR1 MNHEY, CDR2 SVGAGI. The length of the CDR3 is 11 residues. Trimming cost V 5 bases and J 9 bases, with 8 bases left between them. The CDR3 nucleotides read TGTGCCAGCAGTCAGAGCAGTGAGCAGTTCTTC. It encodes CASSQSSEQFF.

Many counts were recorded for this clonotype. The V call is TRBV5-1, the J call TRBJ1-6; perhaps TRBD1 as D (6 bases). The CDR3 sequence is 14 residues long. Germline loops: CDR1 SGHRS, CDR2 YFSETQ. V was cut by 4 bases and J by 10 bases, with 15 bases left in between. In DNA form, the CDR3 reads TGCGCCAGCAGCGTCACAGGGAAGGAATCACCCCTCCACTTT. Amino acid sequence: CASSVTGKESPLHF.

Ten or more counts support this clonotype. The chain is built from TRBV6-5 and TRBJ1-1; no clear D. V was shortened by 4 bases and J by 6 bases, with 18 bases between the two germline ends. Germline-derived CDR1 and CDR2 are MNHEY and SVGAGI. This CDR3 contains 15 residues. In DNA, the CDR3 is TGTGCCAGCAGTTGGGCGACGGCGGTCGGAGCTGAAGCTTTCTTT. This encodes CASSWATAVGAEAFF.